These T cell receptor beta chains were read from a single sample in a study of blood T cell repertoires in COVID-19. This table comes from immunoSEQ multiplex PCR, and its TCRdb copy is limited to in-frame clones, with some not included. The sample consists of 250,000 or so clones, approximately 80% of them appearing once. Sequenced: peripheral blood. These receptors were taken from a man aged 25 to 45 who had recovered from COVID-19. Each CDR3 is given with its conserved first and last residue. D genes are given only for firm matches. A clone size is listed for some rows: how often the clone was seen (once, few, many), or a class if it is expanded.

clone_size: -
j_call: TRBJ1-1
d_call: -
v_call: TRBV29-1
cdr3_aa: CSASGDRKMGEAFF
cdr3_nt: TGCAGCGCCTCAGGTGACCGGAAGATGGGTGAAGCTTTCTTT

clone_size: -
j_call: TRBJ1-6
d_call: TRBD1
v_call: TRBV6-5
cdr3_aa: CASTRDRIDVPLHF
cdr3_nt: TGTGCCAGCACCCGGGACAGGATCGACGTACCCCTCCACTTT

clone_size: -
j_call: TRBJ1-1
d_call: TRBD1
v_call: TRBV3-1/TRBV3-2
cdr3_aa: CASSREDRGNGPFF
cdr3_nt: TGTGCCAGCAGCCGAGAGGACAGGGGGAACGGACCTTTCTTT

clone_size: -
j_call: TRBJ1-4
d_call: -
v_call: TRBV5-1
cdr3_aa: CASSLEGGHGEKLFF
cdr3_nt: TGCGCCAGCAGCTTGGAGGGGGGGCATGGAGAAAAACTGTTTTTT

clone_size: -
j_call: TRBJ2-3
d_call: -
v_call: TRBV7-8
cdr3_aa: CASSLDVGYSTDTQYF
cdr3_nt: TGTGCCAGCAGCTTAGACGTCGGGTACTCTACAGATACGCAGTATTTT

clone_size: -
j_call: TRBJ1-4
d_call: -
v_call: TRBV5-1
cdr3_aa: CASSASQGHEKLFF
cdr3_nt: TGCGCCAGCAGCGCGTCCCAGGGGCATGAAAAACTGTTTTTT

clone_size: -
j_call: TRBJ2-3
d_call: TRBD1
v_call: TRBV5-4
cdr3_aa: CASRSGQGADTQYF
cdr3_nt: TGTGCCAGCAGGTCGGGACAGGGGGCTGATACGCAGTATTTT

clone_size: -
j_call: TRBJ1-2
d_call: -
v_call: TRBV18
cdr3_aa: CASSPDPGAANYGYTF
cdr3_nt: TGTGCCAGCTCACCTGACCCAGGGGCAGCAAACTATGGCTACACCTTC

clone_size: -
j_call: TRBJ1-4
d_call: TRBD1
v_call: TRBV6-5
cdr3_aa: CASAKGTANEKLFF
cdr3_nt: TGTGCCAGCGCGAAGGGGACAGCTAATGAAAAACTGTTTTTT

clone_size: -
j_call: TRBJ2-3
d_call: -
v_call: TRBV3-1/TRBV3-2
cdr3_aa: CASRQLHTQYF
cdr3_nt: TGTGCCAGCAGACAGCTTCATACGCAGTATTTT

clone_size: -
j_call: TRBJ1-1
d_call: -
v_call: TRBV5-5
cdr3_aa: CASSLMRHAGTEAFF
cdr3_nt: TGTGCCAGCAGCTTGATGAGACACGCTGGGACTGAAGCTTTCTTT

clone_size: few
j_call: TRBJ2-5
d_call: -
v_call: TRBV20-1
cdr3_aa: CSASTEQETQYF
cdr3_nt: TGCAGTGCTAGTACAGAACAAGAGACCCAGTACTTC

clone_size: -
j_call: TRBJ2-7
d_call: TRBD2
v_call: TRBV7-9
cdr3_aa: CASSLGGREFYEQYF
cdr3_nt: TGTGCCAGCAGCTTAGGGGGGAGGGAGTTCTACGAGCAGTACTTC

clone_size: -
j_call: TRBJ1-1
d_call: -
v_call: TRBV12-3/TRBV12-4
cdr3_aa: CASSFNWNTEAFF
cdr3_nt: TGTGCCAGCAGTTTTAATTGGAACACTGAAGCTTTCTTT

clone_size: -
j_call: TRBJ2-2
d_call: TRBD1
v_call: TRBV7-9
cdr3_aa: CASSPRDREVGELFF
cdr3_nt: TGTGCCAGCAGCCCGAGGGACAGGGAGGTCGGGGAGCTGTTTTTT

clone_size: -
j_call: TRBJ1-2
d_call: TRBD1
v_call: TRBV2
cdr3_aa: CASYRGRDYGYTF
cdr3_nt: TGTGCCAGTTACAGGGGGCGCGACTATGGCTACACCTTC

clone_size: once
j_call: TRBJ2-5
d_call: TRBD2
v_call: TRBV11-2
cdr3_aa: CASSPQTSGQETQYF
cdr3_nt: TGTGCCAGCAGCCCTCAAACTAGCGGACAAGAGACCCAGTACTTC

clone_size: -
j_call: TRBJ2-3
d_call: -
v_call: TRBV19
cdr3_aa: CASSTYTVGSTQYF
cdr3_nt: TGTGCCAGTAGTACCTACACGGTCGGGAGTACGCAGTATTTT

clone_size: once
j_call: TRBJ2-3
d_call: -
v_call: TRBV9
cdr3_aa: CASSKRRSEGTQYF
cdr3_nt: TGTGCCAGCAGCAAGAGAAGGAGCGAGGGTACGCAGTATTTT

clone_size: -
j_call: TRBJ1-4
d_call: -
v_call: TRBV9
cdr3_aa: CASSTTNEKLFF
cdr3_nt: TGTGCCAGCAGTACAACTAATGAAAAACTGTTTTTT

clone_size: -
j_call: TRBJ2-1
d_call: TRBD2
v_call: TRBV6-5
cdr3_aa: CASSGLAGPYNEQFF
cdr3_nt: TGTGCCAGCAGCGGACTAGCGGGGCCGTACAATGAGCAGTTCTTC

clone_size: -
j_call: TRBJ1-2
d_call: TRBD1
v_call: TRBV6-5
cdr3_aa: CASSPGTGYGYTF
cdr3_nt: TGTGCCAGCAGCCCCGGGACAGGGTATGGCTACACCTTC

clone_size: -
j_call: TRBJ2-2
d_call: TRBD1
v_call: TRBV18
cdr3_aa: CASSPIETGGNTGELFF
cdr3_nt: TGTGCCAGCTCACCAATTGAGACAGGGGGGAACACCGGGGAGCTGTTTTTT

clone_size: -
j_call: TRBJ1-2
d_call: -
v_call: TRBV7-2
cdr3_aa: CASSLPGPYYGYTF
cdr3_nt: TGTGCCAGCAGCTTACCAGGGCCGTACTATGGCTACACCTTC

clone_size: -
j_call: TRBJ2-3
d_call: -
v_call: TRBV6-5
cdr3_aa: CASTTAFTDTQYF
cdr3_nt: TGTGCCAGCACAACAGCTTTCACAGATACGCAGTATTTT

clone_size: -
j_call: TRBJ2-1
d_call: TRBD1
v_call: TRBV9
cdr3_aa: CASGTGPNEQFF
cdr3_nt: TGTGCCAGCGGGACAGGGCCGAATGAGCAGTTCTTC

clone_size: -
j_call: TRBJ2-1
d_call: -
v_call: TRBV3-1/TRBV3-2
cdr3_aa: CASSQDTGIYNEQFF
cdr3_nt: TGTGCCAGCAGCCAAGATACAGGAATCTACAATGAGCAGTTCTTC

clone_size: -
j_call: TRBJ2-7
d_call: TRBD1
v_call: TRBV3-1/TRBV3-2
cdr3_aa: CATRQGYEQYF
cdr3_nt: TGTGCCACGCGACAGGGCTACGAGCAGTACTTC

clone_size: medium-sized
j_call: TRBJ2-3
d_call: TRBD1
v_call: TRBV6-4
cdr3_aa: CASSMAGGDSTDTQYF
cdr3_nt: TGTGCCAGCAGTATGGCAGGGGGAGATAGCACAGATACGCAGTATTTT

clone_size: -
j_call: TRBJ1-6
d_call: -
v_call: TRBV19
cdr3_aa: CATRGSTSKDSLLPNSPLHF
cdr3_nt: TGTGCCACCCGAGGATCCACATCAAAGGACAGTCTTCTGCCGAATTCACCCCTCCACTTT

clone_size: -
j_call: TRBJ2-5
d_call: TRBD1
v_call: TRBV4-1
cdr3_aa: CASSQVVTGLGETQYF
cdr3_nt: TGCGCCAGCAGCCAAGTGGTGACAGGGTTGGGAGAGACCCAGTACTTC

clone_size: -
j_call: TRBJ2-5
d_call: TRBD1
v_call: TRBV4-1
cdr3_aa: CASSRRTGEGETQYF
cdr3_nt: TGCGCCAGCAGCCGCAGGACAGGGGAAGGGGAGACCCAGTACTTC

clone_size: -
j_call: TRBJ1-1
d_call: -
v_call: TRBV4-1
cdr3_aa: CASSQERGNTEAFF
cdr3_nt: TGCGCCAGCAGCCAAGAGAGAGGCAACACTGAAGCTTTCTTT

clone_size: -
j_call: TRBJ2-2
d_call: TRBD2
v_call: TRBV3-1/TRBV3-2
cdr3_aa: CASSPGTSVTGELFF
cdr3_nt: TGTGCCAGCAGCCCCGGGACTAGCGTCACCGGGGAGCTGTTTTTT

clone_size: -
j_call: TRBJ2-7
d_call: TRBD2
v_call: TRBV2
cdr3_aa: CAVDWAGGEQYF
cdr3_nt: TGTGCCGTCGACTGGGCGGGAGGCGAGCAGTACTTC

clone_size: once
j_call: TRBJ1-2
d_call: -
v_call: TRBV10-3
cdr3_aa: CAISGGPGAGYTF
cdr3_nt: TGTGCCATCAGTGGGGGACCGGGAGCTGGCTACACCTTC

clone_size: -
j_call: TRBJ2-7
d_call: TRBD1
v_call: TRBV4-2
cdr3_aa: CASSHGQGRPGEQYF
cdr3_nt: TGTGCCAGCAGCCATGGACAGGGGCGCCCGGGGGAGCAGTACTTC

clone_size: -
j_call: TRBJ1-2
d_call: -
v_call: TRBV20-1
cdr3_aa: CSASTGYGYTF
cdr3_nt: TGCAGTGCGTCCACTGGCTATGGCTACACCTTC

clone_size: -
j_call: TRBJ2-3
d_call: TRBD2
v_call: TRBV7-8
cdr3_aa: CASRKRGGRTDTQYF
cdr3_nt: TGTGCCAGCAGGAAACGGGGGGGCCGCACAGATACGCAGTATTTT

clone_size: -
j_call: TRBJ1-2
d_call: -
v_call: TRBV3-1/TRBV3-2
cdr3_aa: CASSQSLGARGYTF
cdr3_nt: TGTGCCAGCAGCCAAAGTCTGGGGGCGAGAGGCTACACCTTC

clone_size: -
j_call: TRBJ1-2
d_call: TRBD1
v_call: TRBV4-1
cdr3_aa: CASSQDYGTGFSGYTF
cdr3_nt: TGCGCCAGCAGCCAAGACTACGGGACAGGGTTCTCTGGCTACACCTTC

clone_size: -
j_call: TRBJ2-3
d_call: -
v_call: TRBV5-5
cdr3_aa: CASSLVGAGYPTDTQYF
cdr3_nt: TGTGCCAGCAGCTTGGTAGGTGCAGGGTACCCTACAGATACGCAGTATTTT

clone_size: once
j_call: TRBJ1-2
d_call: TRBD1
v_call: TRBV7-2
cdr3_aa: CASSPQGAGGYTF
cdr3_nt: TGTGCCAGCAGCCCGCAGGGGGCGGGGGGCTACACCTTC

clone_size: -
j_call: TRBJ2-5
d_call: TRBD2
v_call: TRBV5-4
cdr3_aa: CASRSGSGGMRETQYF
cdr3_nt: TGTGCCAGCAGATCAGGGTCCGGGGGGATGCGGGAGACCCAGTACTTC

clone_size: few
j_call: TRBJ2-3
d_call: -
v_call: TRBV7-9
cdr3_aa: CASSLVPGSGTDTQYF
cdr3_nt: TGTGCCAGCAGCTTAGTGCCAGGGTCGGGCACAGATACGCAGTATTTT

clone_size: -
j_call: TRBJ2-5
d_call: -
v_call: TRBV9
cdr3_aa: CASSGGTLKETQYF
cdr3_nt: TGTGCCAGCAGCGGCGGGACTCTTAAAGAGACCCAGTACTTC

clone_size: -
j_call: TRBJ1-4
d_call: -
v_call: TRBV2
cdr3_aa: CASRGGSSTNEKLFF
cdr3_nt: TGTGCCAGCAGGGGGGGTAGTTCAACTAATGAAAAACTGTTTTTT

clone_size: -
j_call: TRBJ2-2
d_call: TRBD1
v_call: TRBV28
cdr3_aa: CASRTGQLNTGELFF
cdr3_nt: TGTGCCAGCAGGACGGGACAGTTGAACACCGGGGAGCTGTTTTTT

clone_size: -
j_call: TRBJ1-5
d_call: TRBD1
v_call: TRBV10-3
cdr3_aa: CAISDPGQETNQPQHF
cdr3_nt: TGTGCCATCAGTGATCCGGGACAGGAAACCAATCAGCCCCAGCATTTT

clone_size: -
j_call: TRBJ2-7
d_call: -
v_call: TRBV20-1
cdr3_aa: CSVRKGVEQYF
cdr3_nt: TGCAGTGTTCGCAAGGGGGTTGAGCAGTACTTC

clone_size: -
j_call: TRBJ2-7
d_call: TRBD2
v_call: TRBV11-2
cdr3_aa: CASSLVRAGGEQYF
cdr3_nt: TGTGCCAGCAGCTTAGTACGTGCGGGGGGGGAGCAGTACTTC

clone_size: -
j_call: TRBJ1-6
d_call: -
v_call: TRBV6-5
cdr3_aa: CASSYLDTHNSPLHF
cdr3_nt: TGTGCCAGCAGTTATTTGGACACACATAATTCACCCCTCCACTTT